These T cell receptor beta chains were read from a single sample in a study of regulatory T cells in long-lasting Graves disease. TCRdb recomputed calls from the multiplex PCR reads with MiXCR, one row per CDR3 protein. The sample holds 550,000 to 700,000 distinct CDR3 sequences, 16% seen once. The same data also contributed to another study, on T cells in Graves' hyperthyroidism and ophthalmopathy.

The sequencing here drew on peripheral blood mononuclear cells (PBMCs), taken at new diagnosis, from a patient treated with antithyroid drugs. These receptors originate from a man aged 18 to 30 with Graves disease. Each CDR3 is given with its conserved first and last residue. The order of the fields is J gene, V gene, D gene, clone size, CDR3 protein, CDR3 DNA. A D gene is named only where the DNA matches it firmly. Clone sizes are given selectively: once, few, many, or a class where the clone is expanded.

TRBJ1-2,TRBV5-1,NA,many,CASSLKTVGYGYTF,TGCGCCAGCAGCTTGAAAACAGTGGGCTATGGCTACACCTTC
TRBJ2-1,TRBV7-3,NA,NA,CASSLLIRGRSPENNEQFF,TGTGCCAGCAGTCTACTGATACGGGGACGGAGTCCGGAGAACAATGAGCAGTTCTTC
TRBJ2-7,TRBV6-2/TRBV6-3,TRBD2,few,CASSFSGRENEQYF,TGTGCCAGCAGTTTTAGCGGGAGAGAAAACGAGCAGTACTTC
TRBJ2-1,TRBV9,NA,once,CASSVQGDEQFF,TGTGCCAGCAGCGTACAGGGCGATGAGCAGTTCTTC
TRBJ2-1,TRBV5-5,TRBD2,NA,CASSRGLAGDYEQFF,TGTGCCAGCAGCCGCGGACTAGCGGGAGATTATGAGCAGTTCTTC
TRBJ1-2,TRBV3-1,NA,few,CASSQARSNGYTF,TGTGCCAGCAGCCAAGCACGGTCGAATGGCTACACCTTC
TRBJ2-1,TRBV28,NA,many,CASSLLWSEQFF,TGTGCCAGCAGTTTATTGTGGTCTGAGCAGTTCTTC
TRBJ2-1,TRBV5-1,NA,many,CASSLALGGEQFF,TGCGCCAGCAGCTTGGCCCTTGGAGGTGAGCAGTTCTTC
TRBJ2-7,TRBV11-2,NA,many,CASSLGVARSYEQYF,TGTGCCAGCAGCCTTGGGGTAGCGAGAAGCTACGAGCAGTACTTC
TRBJ1-2,TRBV28,NA,NA,CASQWGDYGYTF,TGTGCCAGCCAGTGGGGTGACTATGGCTACACCTTC
TRBJ2-7,TRBV27,TRBD2,few,CASSISGSGSFHEQYF,TGTGCCAGCAGTATCTCGGGGAGCGGGAGTTTCCACGAGCAGTACTTC
TRBJ2-3,TRBV28,TRBD2,many,CASSEAAGVTDTQYF,TGTGCCAGCAGTGAGGCGGCGGGAGTGACAGATACGCAGTATTTT
TRBJ1-5,TRBV7-9,TRBD1,NA,CASSLTGTGEDQPQHF,TGTGCCAGCAGCTTAACCGGGACAGGGGAGGATCAGCCCCAGCATTTT
TRBJ1-1,TRBV6-2/TRBV6-3,NA,many,CASSDTPGVRAFF,TGTGCCAGCAGTGACACCCCGGGGGTTCGAGCTTTCTTT
TRBJ2-7,TRBV27,TRBD2,NA,CASSAPSGSPAYEQYF,TGTGCCAGCAGTGCGCCGAGCGGGAGTCCTGCCTACGAGCAGTACTTC
TRBJ1-4,TRBV6-5,NA,once,CASSYLDDRELFF,TGTGCCAGCAGTTACCTCGATGACCGGGAACTGTTTTTT
TRBJ2-5,TRBV12-3/TRBV12-4,NA,NA,CASSQVGGIQETQYF,TGTGCCAGCAGCCAAGTGGGGGGAATCCAAGAGACCCAGTACTTC
TRBJ2-7,TRBV27,TRBD1,many,CASSPPGQVVIEQYF,TGTGCCAGCAGTCCACCGGGACAGGTGGTAATCGAGCAGTACTTC
TRBJ2-2,TRBV7-3,NA,many,CASSYLLDRELFF,TGTGCCAGCAGCTACTTACTGGACCGGGAGCTGTTTTTT
TRBJ2-7,TRBV20-1,NA,NA,CSAMKPGLDYEQYF,TGCAGTGCTATGAAACCGGGACTTGACTACGAGCAGTACTTC
TRBJ2-3,TRBV30,TRBD1,few,CAWEDRVRDTQYF,TGTGCCTGGGAGGACAGGGTAAGGGATACGCAGTATTTT
TRBJ2-7,TRBV6-2/TRBV6-3,TRBD2,few,CASSVVAGGRHEQYF,TGTGCCAGCAGTGTAGTAGCGGGAGGGCGCCACGAGCAGTACTTC
TRBJ2-2,TRBV2,TRBD2,many,CASISTSVTGELFF,TGTGCCAGCATTTCGACTAGCGTCACCGGGGAGCTGTTTTTT
TRBJ1-2,TRBV28,NA,NA,CASSLIQGVGYTF,TGTGCCAGCAGTTTAATCCAGGGTGTGGGCTACACCTTC
TRBJ2-3,TRBV3-1,TRBD2,many,CASSHLIFSGRVDTQYF,TGTGCCAGCAGCCACCTCATTTTCAGCGGGAGGGTAGATACGCAGTATTTT
TRBJ1-3,TRBV7-9,NA,NA,CASSLWSGNTIYF,TGTGCCAGCAGCTTATGGTCTGGAAACACCATATATTTT
TRBJ2-1,TRBV29-1,TRBD2,NA,CSVDAERGVRQFF,TGCAGCGTTGATGCGGAACGGGGGGTTAGGCAGTTCTTC
TRBJ2-4,TRBV7-9,TRBD2,NA,CASSPGGGIKNIQYF,TGTGCCAGCAGCCCCGGCGGGGGTATCAAAAACATTCAGTACTTC
TRBJ2-2,TRBV7-8,TRBD1,many,CASSLVGTATNTGELFF,TGTGCCAGCAGCTTAGTAGGGACAGCGACGAACACCGGGGAGCTGTTTTTT
TRBJ1-1,TRBV5-1,NA,many,CASSRTSKNTEAFF,TGCGCCAGCAGCCGCACATCCAAGAACACTGAAGCTTTCTTT
TRBJ1-2,TRBV6-1,NA,many,CASSPETDYGYTF,TGTGCCAGCAGCCCAGAGACTGACTATGGCTACACCTTC
TRBJ1-3,TRBV12-3/TRBV12-4,NA,NA,CASSFSGTGNTIYF,TGTGCCAGCAGTTTTTCAGGAACCGGAAACACCATATATTTT
TRBJ2-6,TRBV3-1,TRBD1,few,CASSPRDRASGANVLTF,TGTGCCAGCAGCCCGCGGGACAGGGCTTCTGGGGCCAACGTCCTGACTTTC
TRBJ2-1,TRBV12-5,NA,few,CASWDGYYNEQFF,TGTGCTAGTTGGGACGGTTACTACAATGAGCAGTTCTTC
TRBJ1-2,TRBV12-3/TRBV12-4,TRBD1,many,CASRGQGAGGYTF,TGTGCCAGCAGAGGACAGGGGGCGGGGGGCTACACCTTC
TRBJ2-1,TRBV11-2,NA,NA,CASSRSGGQYNEQFF,TGTGCCAGCAGCCGGAGCGGCGGACAGTACAATGAGCAGTTCTTC
TRBJ2-7,TRBV29-1,NA,many,CSVEDLTYGEQYF,TGCAGCGTTGAAGATCTCACTTACGGAGAGCAGTACTTC
TRBJ2-7,TRBV20-1,TRBD1,many,CSARRSGQGAYEQYF,TGCAGTGCTAGGCGCTCGGGACAGGGGGCCTACGAGCAGTACTTC
TRBJ1-3,TRBV2,NA,NA,CASSRKREKERENTIYF,TGTGCCAGCAGTCGGAAGAGGGAAAAAGAACGTGAAAACACCATATATTTT
TRBJ2-7,TRBV10-3,TRBD2,NA,CATSGSGRTGEQYF,TGTGCCACCTCGGGTAGCGGGCGAACCGGAGAGCAGTACTTC
TRBJ2-6,TRBV11-2,TRBD1,few,CASSAQQGALSGANVLTF,TGTGCCAGCAGCGCCCAACAGGGGGCCCTATCTGGGGCCAACGTCCTGACTTTC
TRBJ1-5,TRBV19,NA,NA,CASSTGRNSNQPQHF,TGTGCCAGTTCTACCGGGAGAAATAGCAATCAGCCCCAGCATTTT
TRBJ2-2,TRBV30,NA,few,CAWSRGATNTGELFF,TGTGCCTGGTCCCGCGGGGCCACGAACACCGGGGAGCTGTTTTTT
TRBJ2-7,TRBV9,NA,few,CASSVAGSYEQYF,TGTGCCAGCAGCGTAGCGGGCTCCTACGAGCAGTACTTC
TRBJ2-3,TRBV7-9,NA,NA,CASSEEADTQYF,TGTGCCAGCAGCGAGGAGGCTGATACGCAGTATTTT
TRBJ2-2,TRBV5-1,NA,few,CASSVGEATGELFF,TGCGCCAGCAGCGTAGGGGAAGCCACCGGGGAGCTGTTTTTT
TRBJ2-3,TRBV2,TRBD1,many,CASRLQGSTDTQYF,TGTGCCAGCAGACTACAGGGGTCCACAGATACGCAGTATTTT
TRBJ2-1,TRBV6-1,TRBD2,NA,CATETGTSEYNEQFF,TGTGCCACCGAGACCGGGACTAGCGAGTACAATGAGCAGTTCTTC
TRBJ2-7,TRBV9,TRBD2,NA,CASSSGGAGRNYEQYF,TGTGCCAGCAGCTCGGGGGGGGCGGGGAGGAACTACGAGCAGTACTTC
TRBJ1-1,TRBV27,NA,few,CASSSTLWQANTEAFF,TGTGCCAGCAGTTCAACCTTGTGGCAGGCGAACACTGAAGCTTTCTTT
TRBJ1-3,TRBV29-1,NA,few,CSVLSTGNTIYF,TGCAGCGTTCTCTCCACGGGAAACACCATATATTTT
TRBJ2-1,TRBV2,NA,many,CASTPPVDLANEQFF,TGTGCCAGCACTCCCCCGGTGGATCTAGCCAATGAGCAGTTCTTC
TRBJ1-4,TRBV20-1,NA,NA,CSAKGSHNEKLFF,TGCAGTGCTAAAGGATCCCATAATGAAAAACTGTTTTTT